Reported below is one T cell receptor (beta chain). The V end was cut by 1 base, the J end by 7 bases, with 9 bases between. The V gene's germline CDR1 is SGDLS and CDR2 YYNGEE. The CDR3 loop spans 14 amino acids. This sample was included in a study of neoadjuvant nivolumab and ipilimumab in lung cancer. The table came from immunoSEQ multiplex PCR; TCRdb's copy has only in-frame clones and leaves some out. In the table there are about 17,000 clones, roughly three quarters of which are singletons. The receptor was isolated from an adult with non-small cell lung cancer. Sequencing used tumor tissue, obtained after neoadjuvant nivolumab, alone or with ipilimumab, at or shortly before surgery. This chain uses TRBV9 with TRBJ1-6; weak D call: TRBD1 (5 bases). The CDR3 sequence: CASSVSGENSPLHF. The CDR3 nucleotides read TGTGCCAGCAGCGTATCGGGGGAAAATTCACCCCTCCACTTT. Full variable domain (remainder filled in from reference TRBV9 and TRBJ1-6): DSGVTQTPKHLITATGQRVTLRCSPRSGDLSVYWYQQSLDQGLQFLIQYYNGEERAKGNILERFSAQQFPDLHSELNLSSLELGDSALYFCASSVSGENSPLHFGNGTRLTVT.